This is a list of T cell receptor beta chains from one sample in a study of shared clonotypes between healthy human individuals. Some clones are missing from TCRdb's copy, which holds only in-frame ones; the method was immunoSEQ multiplex PCR. The sample lists some 2,100,000 clones, about 94% occurring once. The source material was naive CD4+ T cells sorted from blood. Receptors originate from a man in his late teens or twenties in good health. Each CDR3 is given with its conserved first and last residue. D genes are given only for firm matches. Clone sizes are given selectively: once, few, many, or a class where the clone is expanded.

abundance,d_gene,v_gene,j_gene,CDR3aa,CDR3nt
.,.,TRBV15,TRBJ1-2,CATSRDPGELNYGYTF,TGTGCCACCAGCAGAGATCCCGGGGAACTTAACTATGGCTACACCTTC
.,.,TRBV2,TRBJ1-2,CASSDVPGVGYTF,TGTGCCAGCAGTGATGTTCCAGGGGTTGGCTACACCTTC
.,.,TRBV4-1,TRBJ1-2,CASSQEGVTGYGYTF,TGCGCCAGCAGCCAAGAAGGGGTGACAGGCTATGGCTACACCTTC
.,.,TRBV18,TRBJ2-7,CASSPPTDYEQYF,TGTGCCAGCTCACCACCGACAGACTACGAGCAGTACTTC
.,.,TRBV11-2,TRBJ2-3,CASSPTGMSSTDTQYF,TGTGCCAGCAGCCCCACCGGGATGTCTAGCACAGATACGCAGTATTTT
.,TRBD1,TRBV5-1,TRBJ1-1,CASSSGTGGLNTEAFF,TGCGCCAGCAGCTCAGGGACAGGGGGATTGAACACTGAAGCTTTCTTT
.,.,TRBV21-1,TRBJ1-2,CASSPRTGGNYGYTF,TGTGCCAGCAGTCCTCGGACAGGGGGGAACTATGGCTACACCTTC
.,.,TRBV7-8,TRBJ1-5,CASSLVLGYQPQHF,TGTGCCAGCAGCTTAGTTCTGGGTTATCAGCCCCAGCATTTT
.,.,TRBV6-1,TRBJ1-5,CASRTGNQPQHF,TGTGCCAGCCGGACAGGCAATCAGCCCCAGCATTTT
once,.,TRBV6-5,TRBJ2-1,CASSLNNEQFF,TGTGCCAGCAGTTTAAACAATGAGCAGTTCTTC